Each of the 15 T cell receptor beta chains below was sequenced from the same sample in a study of blood T cells in healthy people across ages. Primed by a sample-barcoded 5' primer and a J-beta primer mix, a second PCR proceeded for roughly 7 to 12 cycles. In TCRdb, the 5' RACE reads were re-called with MiXCR into one record per CDR3 protein. The table shows 1.5 million to 2 million distinct CDR3 sequences, with 28% occurring only once. Specimen: blood. The origin of the receptors is a woman aged 25-40 years in good health.

The chain recombines TRBV7-9 with TRBJ2-3; no clear D. Trimming left V 2 bases short and J 6 bases short, with 9 bases between. CDR1 and CDR2 (germline): SEHNR, FQNEAQ (reference sequence). CDR3 length equals 13 residues. This chain's CDR3 is CASSLRWADTQYF. In nucleotides, the CDR3 is TGTGCCAGCAGCTTACGCTGGGCGGATACGCAGTATTTT.

This clonotype occurred a few times. The gene calls are TRBV7-9 and TRBJ2-7, with a tentative D call TRBD2 (5 bases). V lost 5 bases and J 0 bases, leaving 17 bases between the germline ends. The CDR3 runs to 16 residues. The germline V gene has CDR1 SEHNR and CDR2 FQNEAQ (reference sequence). The CDR3, as DNA: TGTGCCAGCAGCCCCTCATCCCGGGGTCCCTCCTACGAGCAGTACTTC. Residues: CASSPSSRGPSYEQYF.

In its sample, this clonotype was seen many times. The chain links TRBV20-1 to TRBJ1-1; TRBD1 might be the D (5 bases). V lost 0 bases and J lost 0, with 14 bases in between. Germline lookup yields CDR1 DFQATT and CDR2 SNEGSKA (reference sequence). This CDR3 is 16 amino acids long. The CDR3 nucleotides read TGCAGTGCTAGAGATTTTACAGGTGGGATGAACACTGAAGCTTTCTTT. As protein: CSARDFTGGMNTEAFF.

This clonotype occurred a few times. The chain couples TRBV29-1 to TRBJ2-1; TRBD1 might be the D (6 bases). Germline values: CDR1 SQVTM, CDR2 ANQGSEA. The CDR3 consists of 14 residues. Between the trimmed V and J ends, which lost 6 bases and 8 bases, there was a span of 20 bases. CDR3 nucleotides: TGCAGCGTCGGTGAGGACAGTCGGTTTTATGAGCAGTTCTTC. It translates to CSVGEDSRFYEQFF.

The chain has TRBV6-5 and TRBJ2-1, with D perhaps TRBD1 (7 bases). V lost 8 bases, J lost 5 bases, and 19 bases lay in between. Per germline, CDR1 MNHEY and CDR2 SVGAGI. The length of the CDR3 is 15 residues. CDR3 sequence: CASGGSGGRNNEQFF. The CDR3 coding sequence is TGTGCCAGCGGGGGCTCAGGGGGGAGGAACAATGAGCAGTTCTTC.

This clonotype has more than one count but fewer than ten. The chain joins TRBV18 to TRBJ1-2; 9 bases line up with TRBD1. The germline V gene has CDR1 KGHSH and CDR2 LQKENI. The CDR3 is 14 residues long. The V gene end was trimmed by 3 bases and the J gene end by 5 bases; junction bases not matched to a gene: 4. The CDR3 spells CASSPGQGWYGYTF. The CDR3 DNA reads TGTGCCAGCTCACCCGGACAGGGGTGGTATGGCTACACCTTC.

This clonotype was detected a few times. The chain links TRBV24-1 to TRBJ1-4; TRBD1 matches at 8 bases. The germline V gene encodes CDR1 KGHDR and CDR2 SFDVKD. J gave up 6 bases and V 8 bases, and 19 bases lay outside the gene matches. The CDR3 loop spans 18 amino acids. DNA for the CDR3: TGTGCCACCACCTACCCCGGACAGGGTGACGGGGGCGATGAAAAACTGTTTTTT. The encoded protein is CATTYPGQGDGGDEKLFF.

On this clonotype itself: One end of the junction is discordant with germline, which a read error may explain. V gene TRBV12-3 or TRBV12-4 combines with J gene TRBJ2-3; D is ambiguous. This CDR3 is built from 14 residues. The CDR3, as DNA: TGTGTCAGCAGTTTTGAGGAGAGCACAGATGCGCAGTATTTT. This sequence encodes CVSSFEESTDAQYF.

This clonotype was counted between two and nine times. The V call is TRBV7-9, the J call TRBJ2-6, with TRBD1 matching 9 bases. There are 18 residues in the CDR3. V shed 5 bases, J shed 2 bases, and the junction held 10 bases outside the gene matches. Germline CDR1 reads SEHNR; CDR2 reads FQNEAQ (reference sequence). The CDR3 coding sequence is TGTGCCAGCAGCATCCTACAGGGGGCTGGAGCTGGGGCCAACGTCCTGACTTTC. Translated, it gives CASSILQGAGAGANVLTF.

The gene calls are TRBV10-2 and TRBJ1-1, with D hard to call. Looked up from germline, CDR1 is WSHSY and CDR2 is SAAADI. V was shortened by 5 bases and J by 4 bases, with 14 bases between the two germline ends. The CDR3 has 14 residues. In DNA form, the CDR3 reads TGCGCCAGCAGTCGGGGAGAGGGAGGCACTGAAGCTTTCTTT. Encoded protein: CASSRGEGGTEAFF.

The chain carries TRBV24-1 and TRBJ2-5, with TRBD1 identical over 10 bases. The V segment lost 4 bases and the J segment 3 bases; nucleotides outside the gene matches: 4. Germline V gene data show CDR1 as KGHDR and CDR2 as SFDVKD. CDR3 length: 15 residues. CDR3 nucleotides: TGTGCCACCAGTGACCAGGGACAGGGGAAAGAGACCCAGTACTTC. Its translation: CATSDQGQGKETQYF.

V is TRBV20-1 and J is TRBJ1-2; 9 positions agree with TRBD1. V was clipped by 5 bases and J by 7 bases; unmatched bases: 11. This CDR3 has 14 residues. Germline values: CDR1 DFQATT, CDR2 SNEGSKA (reference sequence). In DNA, the CDR3 is TGCAGTGCTGGACAACCGGGACAGGGACGTGGCTACACCTTC. It translates to CSAGQPGQGRGYTF.

The chain employs TRBV20-1 and TRBJ1-1; D is undetermined. V was cut by 8 bases and J by 0 bases, with 13 bases left in between. The CDR3 loop spans 13 amino acids. Per the germline V gene, CDR1 is DFQATT and CDR2 is SNEGSKA (reference sequence). The CDR3 coding sequence is TGCAGTAAAAACGGAGGACTGAACACTGAAGCTTTCTTT. Its protein is CSKNGGLNTEAFF.

CDR3 region: CASRKQGGGYTF. CDR3 nucleotides: TGTGCCAGCAGAAAACAGGGAGGTGGCTACACCTTC. The J gene is TRBJ1-2, the V gene TRBV12-3 or TRBV12-4; tentative D call: TRBD1 (6 bases). Trimming shortened V by 6 bases and J by 7 bases, and 12 bases separated the two germline ends. The length of the CDR3 is 12 residues.

The chain joins TRBV6-5 to TRBJ2-7; the match to TRBD1 covers 8 bases. After removal of 5 bases from V and 4 bases from J, the junction contained 10 bases not matched to a gene. The length of the CDR3 is 15 residues. From germline, CDR1 is MNHEY and CDR2 SVGAGI. The CDR3, as DNA: TGTGCCAGCAGTAAACCTAGGACAGGGATATACGAGCAGTACTTC. Protein sequence: CASSKPRTGIYEQYF.